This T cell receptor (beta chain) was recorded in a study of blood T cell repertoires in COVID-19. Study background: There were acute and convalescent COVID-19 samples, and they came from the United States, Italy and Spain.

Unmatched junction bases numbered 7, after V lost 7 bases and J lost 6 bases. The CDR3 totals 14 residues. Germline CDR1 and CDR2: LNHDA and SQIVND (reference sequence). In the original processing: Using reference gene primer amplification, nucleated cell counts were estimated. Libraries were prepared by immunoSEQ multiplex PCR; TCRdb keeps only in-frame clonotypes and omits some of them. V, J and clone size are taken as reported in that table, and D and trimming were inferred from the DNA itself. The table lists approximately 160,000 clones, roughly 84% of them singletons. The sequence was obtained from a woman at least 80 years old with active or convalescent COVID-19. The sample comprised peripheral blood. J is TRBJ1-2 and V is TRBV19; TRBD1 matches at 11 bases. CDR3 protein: CASTGDRGMNGYTF. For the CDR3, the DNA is TGTGCCAGTACCGGGGACAGGGGGATGAATGGCTACACCTTC.